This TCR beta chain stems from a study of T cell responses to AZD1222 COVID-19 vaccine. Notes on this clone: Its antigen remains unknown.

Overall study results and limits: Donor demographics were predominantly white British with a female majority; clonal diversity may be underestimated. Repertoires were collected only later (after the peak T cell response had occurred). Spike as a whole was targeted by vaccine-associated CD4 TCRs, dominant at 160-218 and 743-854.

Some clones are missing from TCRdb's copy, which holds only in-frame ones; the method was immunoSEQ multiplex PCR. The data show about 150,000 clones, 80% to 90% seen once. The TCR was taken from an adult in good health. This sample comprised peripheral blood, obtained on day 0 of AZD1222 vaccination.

Written as DNA, the CDR3 is TGTGCCAGCAGCGTAGGGACTAGCGGGTTCTACGAGCAGTACTTC. Amino acids: CASSVGTSGFYEQYF. This chain joins TRBV7-2 and TRBJ2-7; 12 positions agree with TRBD2. CDR1 and CDR2 (germline): SGHTA, FQGNSA. The ends lost 5 bases at V and 3 bases at J; junction bases unmatched: 5. This CDR3 has 15 residues.